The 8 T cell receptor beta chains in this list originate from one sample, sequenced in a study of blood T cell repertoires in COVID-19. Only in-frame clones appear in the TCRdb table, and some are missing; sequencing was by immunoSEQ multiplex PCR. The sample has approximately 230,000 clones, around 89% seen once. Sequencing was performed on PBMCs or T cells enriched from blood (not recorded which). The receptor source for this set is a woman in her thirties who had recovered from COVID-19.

The CDR3, as DNA: TGTGCCAGCAGCCAAGACCGGGACAGGGCAATCTCTGGAAACACCATATATTTT. It encodes CASSQDRDRAISGNTIYF. V is TRBV4-2 and J is TRBJ1-3; 9 nucleotides line up with TRBD1. CDR3 length: 18 amino acids. From germline, CDR1 is LGHNA and CDR2 YNFKEQ. J was trimmed by 0 bases and V by 0 bases; bases with no gene match: 6.

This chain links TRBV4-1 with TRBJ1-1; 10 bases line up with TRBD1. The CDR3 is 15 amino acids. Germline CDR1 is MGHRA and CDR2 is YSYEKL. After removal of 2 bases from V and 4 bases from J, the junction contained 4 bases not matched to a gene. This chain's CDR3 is CASSQRTGGRTEAFF. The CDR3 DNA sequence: TGCGCCAGCAGCCAAAGGACAGGGGGGCGCACTGAAGCTTTCTTT.

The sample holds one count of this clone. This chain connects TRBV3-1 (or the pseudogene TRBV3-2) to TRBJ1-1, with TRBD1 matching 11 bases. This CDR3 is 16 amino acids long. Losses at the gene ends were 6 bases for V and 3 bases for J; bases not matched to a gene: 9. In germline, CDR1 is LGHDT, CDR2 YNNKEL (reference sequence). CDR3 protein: CASRDGQGARYTEAFF. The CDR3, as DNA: TGTGCCAGCAGAGACGGACAGGGGGCCCGGTACACTGAAGCTTTCTTT.

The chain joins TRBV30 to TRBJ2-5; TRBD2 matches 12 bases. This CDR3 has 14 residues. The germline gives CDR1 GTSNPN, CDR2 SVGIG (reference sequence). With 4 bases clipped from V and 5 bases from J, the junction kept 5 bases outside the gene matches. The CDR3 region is CAWTTSGRGETQYF. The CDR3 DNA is TGTGCCTGGACGACTAGCGGGAGAGGGGAGACCCAGTACTTC.

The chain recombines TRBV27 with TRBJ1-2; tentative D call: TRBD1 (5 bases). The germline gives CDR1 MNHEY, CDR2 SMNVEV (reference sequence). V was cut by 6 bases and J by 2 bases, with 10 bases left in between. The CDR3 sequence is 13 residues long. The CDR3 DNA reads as TGTGCCAGCAGCCTGGGGGGGAACTATGGCTACACCTTC. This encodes CASSLGGNYGYTF.

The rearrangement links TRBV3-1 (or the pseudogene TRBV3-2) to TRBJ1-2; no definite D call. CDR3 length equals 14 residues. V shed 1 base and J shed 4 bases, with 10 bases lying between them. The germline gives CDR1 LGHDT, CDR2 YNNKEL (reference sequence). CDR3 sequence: CASSQGKESYGYTF. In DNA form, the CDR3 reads TGTGCCAGCAGCCAAGGAAAGGAGAGCTATGGCTACACCTTC.

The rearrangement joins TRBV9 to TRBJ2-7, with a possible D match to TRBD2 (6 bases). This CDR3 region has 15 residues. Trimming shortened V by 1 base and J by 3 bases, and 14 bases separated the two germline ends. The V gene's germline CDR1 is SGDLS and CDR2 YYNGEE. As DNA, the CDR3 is TGTGCCAGCAGCGTAACAGCGGGCTTAGGCTACGAGCAGTACTTC. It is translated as CASSVTAGLGYEQYF.

CDR3 region: CASSQNGHNNSPLHF. Written as DNA, the CDR3 is TGTGCCAGCTCCCAAAATGGACATAATAATTCACCCCTCCACTTT. The rearrangement joins TRBV6-4 to TRBJ1-6, with D possibly TRBD1 on 5 matching bases. V lost 8 bases to trimming and J lost 5 bases, with 16 bases between them. Germline V gives CDR1 MRHNA, CDR2 SNTAGT. The CDR3 is 15 amino acids.